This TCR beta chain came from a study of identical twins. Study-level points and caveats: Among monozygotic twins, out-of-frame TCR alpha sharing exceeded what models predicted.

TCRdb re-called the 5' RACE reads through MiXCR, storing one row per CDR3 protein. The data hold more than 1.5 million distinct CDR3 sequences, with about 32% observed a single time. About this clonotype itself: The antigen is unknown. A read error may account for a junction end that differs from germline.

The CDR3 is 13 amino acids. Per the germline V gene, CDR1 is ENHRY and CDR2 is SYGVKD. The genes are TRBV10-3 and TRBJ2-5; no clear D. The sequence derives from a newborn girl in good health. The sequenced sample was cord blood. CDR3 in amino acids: CAVSERVAETQYF. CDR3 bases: TGTGCCGTCAGTGAGAGAGTCGCAGAGACCCAGTACTTC.